One and the same sample provided the 20 T cell receptor beta chains below, sequenced in a study of CD8 T cells in Susac syndrome. Random hexamers were used to reverse transcribe the RNA input (0.5 to 1 ug). TCRdb reanalysed the immunoSEQ multiplex PCR reads using MiXCR and keeps one entry per CDR3 protein. Of about 27,000 distinct CDR3 sequences listed, around 95% are singletons. Specimen: CD8+ T cells from PBMCs. Receptors originate from a human donor in good health.

This clonotype has only one observation. This chain links TRBV7-9 with TRBJ2-2; weak D call: TRBD2 (6 bases). Trimming took off 4 bases at V and 9 bases at J, with 18 bases between the two ends. Germline V gene data show CDR1 as SEHNR and CDR2 as FQNEAQ (reference sequence). The CDR3 runs 15 residues. The CDR3 here is CASSSGTDLLRELFF. As DNA, the CDR3 is TGTGCCAGCAGCTCGGGGACTGACCTCCTGCGGGAGCTGTTTTTT.

The genes are TRBV15 and TRBJ2-6; TRBD2 might be the D (5 bases). The length of the CDR3 is 16 residues. The V end was cut by 3 bases, the J end by 3 bases, with 12 bases between. Germline loops: CDR1 LNHNV, CDR2 YYDKDF (reference sequence). The CDR3 reads CATSSGESGGANVLTF. The CDR3 DNA reads as TGTGCCACCAGCAGCGGGGAAAGTGGTGGGGCCAACGTCCTGACTTTC.

V usage is TRBV6-2 or TRBV6-3 and J usage is TRBJ1-2, with TRBD1 matching 10 bases. Losses at the gene ends were 8 bases for V and 3 bases for J; bases not matched to a gene: 27. Per the germline V gene, CDR1 is MNHEY and CDR2 is SVGEGT. The CDR3 totals 21 residues. This chain's CDR3 is CASEDPGQGINSLLGDYGYTF. The CDR3 DNA reads TGTGCCAGCGAAGACCCGGGACAGGGGATCAATTCTCTCTTAGGAGACTATGGCTACACCTTC.

V is TRBV27 and J is TRBJ2-3; D gene ambiguous. Germline V gene lookup returns CDR1 MNHEY and CDR2 SMNVEV (reference sequence). V gave up 8 bases and J gave up 1 base, with 19 bases separating them. The CDR3 is 16 residues long. CDR3 amino acids: CASVGRSRFGTDTQYF. CDR3 DNA sequence: TGTGCCAGCGTGGGCAGGAGCCGCTTTGGCACAGATACGCAGTATTTT.

The chain is built from TRBV12-3 or TRBV12-4 and TRBJ1-1; 9 bases line up with TRBD1. This CDR3 is built from 15 residues. Germline trimming cut 3 bases from V and 2 bases from J; bases unmatched to any gene: 4. CDR3 residues: CASSFRTGANTEAFF. Here the CDR3 DNA reads TGTGCCAGCAGTTTTCGGACAGGGGCCAACACTGAAGCTTTCTTT.

The chain carries TRBV5-6 and TRBJ1-1; no clear D gene. V lost 0 bases and J lost 4, with 10 bases in between. Germline V gives CDR1 SGHDT, CDR2 YYEEEE. The CDR3 loop spans 14 amino acids. The CDR3 loop reads CASSLGVLGTEAFF. DNA for the CDR3: TGTGCCAGCAGCTTGGGGGTCCTGGGCACTGAAGCTTTCTTT.

The chain links TRBV29-1 to TRBJ1-2; D not certain. The length of the CDR3 is 12 residues. CDR1 SQVTM and CDR2 ANQGSEA come from the germline V gene. With 5 bases removed from V and 4 bases from J, the gap between germline ends came to 11 bases. CDR3 nucleotides: TGCAGCGTTTTCACCACCCTCTATGGCTACACCTTC. Translating it yields CSVFTTLYGYTF.

In this sample, this clonotype turned up a few times. The chain carries TRBV20-1 and TRBJ1-2; 8 bases align to TRBD1. Germline CDR1 and CDR2: DFQATT and SNEGSKA (reference sequence). This CDR3 is 14 amino acids long. J lost 4 bases, V lost 6 bases, and 10 bases had no gene match. Here the CDR3 reads CSAATGGRSYGYTF. The CDR3 DNA reads TGCAGTGCAGCAACAGGGGGAAGAAGCTATGGCTACACCTTC.

The table lists this clonotype with a count of one. The gene calls are TRBV5-5 and TRBJ1-1; D is possibly TRBD1 (6 bases). Trimming pared 0 bases from V and 4 bases from J, leaving 7 bases between. This CDR3 comprises 13 residues. The V gene's germline CDR1 is SGHKS and CDR2 YYEKEE (reference sequence). The CDR3: CASSLVTGTEAFF. In DNA form, the CDR3 reads TGTGCCAGCAGCTTGGTGACAGGCACTGAAGCTTTCTTT.

This chain joins TRBV27 and TRBJ1-2; 8 positions agree with TRBD1. The J segment lost 3 bases and the V segment lost 5 bases, leaving 11 bases of the junction unmatched. The CDR3 length is 16 residues. CDR1 and CDR2 from the germline V gene are MNHEY and SMNVEV (reference sequence). CDR3 nucleotides: TGTGCCAGCAGTCCGTCGACAGGGGAGTTCGACTATGGCTACACCTTC. Protein product: CASSPSTGEFDYGYTF.

The gene calls are TRBV6-2 or TRBV6-3 and TRBJ1-5, with D tentatively TRBD1 (5 bases). V lost 7 bases, J lost 3 bases, and 19 bases lay in between. This CDR3 region has 16 residues. The germline V gene encodes CDR1 MNHEY and CDR2 SVGEGT. The chain's CDR3 is CASTQPPARANQPQHF. The CDR3 DNA follows: TGTGCCAGCACCCAACCACCGGCCAGGGCCAATCAGCCCCAGCATTTT.

The genes are TRBV20-1 and TRBJ2-5; 7 bases map to TRBD1. The J segment lost 2 bases and the V segment lost 5 bases, leaving 5 bases of the junction unmatched. The CDR3 sequence is 13 residues long. Looked up from germline, CDR1 is DFQATT and CDR2 is SNEGSKA (reference sequence). DNA for the CDR3: TGCAGTGCTCACGGGACAGAACAAGAGACCCAGTACTTC. The encoded protein is CSAHGTEQETQYF.

The J gene is TRBJ2-7, the V gene TRBV7-9; D is uncertain. The CDR3 covers 12 residues. Germline CDR1 is SEHNR and CDR2 is FQNEAQ (reference sequence). The V gene lost 0 bases and the J gene lost 3 bases, with 3 bases spanning the gap. Here the CDR3 DNA reads TGTGCCAGCAGCTTAGCGAACTACGAGCAGTACTTC. Translation gives CASSLANYEQYF.

V gene TRBV28 combines with J gene TRBJ2-7; TRBD1 aligns across 9 bases. Germline V gene sequence: CDR1 MDHEN, CDR2 SYDVKM. CDR3 size: 14 residues. The V segment lost 3 bases and the J segment 5 bases; nucleotides outside the gene matches: 5. Here the CDR3 reads CASSFGTGSNEQYF. The CDR3 DNA follows: TGTGCCAGCAGTTTTGGGACAGGGAGTAACGAGCAGTACTTC.

This clonotype was seen only once. This chain joins TRBV6-2 or TRBV6-3 and TRBJ2-3, with D perhaps assigned TRBD1 or TRBD2 (5 bases each). CDR3 size: 15 residues. Trimming left V 0 bases short and J 2 bases short, with 9 bases between. The germline V gene encodes CDR1 MNHEY and CDR2 SVGEGT. CDR3 amino acids: CASSYSGDVTDTQYF. CDR3 sequence (DNA): TGTGCCAGCAGTTACTCAGGGGACGTCACAGATACGCAGTATTTT.

J is TRBJ2-1 and V is TRBV2; unclear D gene. Germline V gene data show CDR1 as SNHLY and CDR2 as FYNNEI. V was trimmed by 5 bases and J by 2 bases, leaving 1 base between them. The CDR3 has 11 residues. The CDR3 here is CASSPYNEQFF. CDR3 DNA sequence: TGTGCCAGCAGTCCCTACAATGAGCAGTTCTTC.

The chain combines TRBV4-3 with TRBJ2-2; 7 bases fit TRBD1. The CDR3 has 16 residues. Germline assignment: CDR1 LGHNA and CDR2 YSLEER. With V trimmed by 3 bases and J by 3 bases, 7 bases remained unmatched. The CDR3 DNA sequence: TGCGCCAGCAGCCAGTTAACAGGGGATTACACCGGGGAGCTGTTTTTT. It encodes CASSQLTGDYTGELFF.

The rearrangement joins TRBV20-1 to TRBJ2-2; D possibly uses TRBD1 or TRBD2 (5 bases each). Germline V gene data show CDR1 as DFQATT and CDR2 as SNEGSKA (reference sequence). V was cut by 5 bases and J by 0 bases, with 10 bases left in between. CDR3 length: 14 residues. CDR3 DNA: TGCAGTGCTCGAGGGACCGCGAACACCGGGGAGCTGTTTTTT. Its protein is CSARGTANTGELFF.

The gene calls are TRBV7-9 and TRBJ2-5; no clear D gene. CDR3 length: 11 residues. In germline, CDR1 is SEHNR, CDR2 FQNEAQ (reference sequence). Trimming shortened V by 11 bases and J by 0 bases, and 7 bases separated the two germline ends. The DNA of the CDR3 is TGTGCCGGTGGGGACCAAGAGACCCAGTACTTC. The encoded protein is CAGGDQETQYF.

The J gene is TRBJ1-5, the V gene TRBV2, with D tentatively TRBD1 (5 bases). The V end lost 4 bases, the J end lost 0 bases, and 10 bases lay between the germline ends. The CDR3 is 15 amino acids. Germline V gene lookup returns CDR1 SNHLY and CDR2 FYNNEI. CDR3 DNA: TGTGCCAGCAGTGGGGGACGGTATAGCAATCAGCCCCAGCATTTT. It codes for CASSGGRYSNQPQHF.